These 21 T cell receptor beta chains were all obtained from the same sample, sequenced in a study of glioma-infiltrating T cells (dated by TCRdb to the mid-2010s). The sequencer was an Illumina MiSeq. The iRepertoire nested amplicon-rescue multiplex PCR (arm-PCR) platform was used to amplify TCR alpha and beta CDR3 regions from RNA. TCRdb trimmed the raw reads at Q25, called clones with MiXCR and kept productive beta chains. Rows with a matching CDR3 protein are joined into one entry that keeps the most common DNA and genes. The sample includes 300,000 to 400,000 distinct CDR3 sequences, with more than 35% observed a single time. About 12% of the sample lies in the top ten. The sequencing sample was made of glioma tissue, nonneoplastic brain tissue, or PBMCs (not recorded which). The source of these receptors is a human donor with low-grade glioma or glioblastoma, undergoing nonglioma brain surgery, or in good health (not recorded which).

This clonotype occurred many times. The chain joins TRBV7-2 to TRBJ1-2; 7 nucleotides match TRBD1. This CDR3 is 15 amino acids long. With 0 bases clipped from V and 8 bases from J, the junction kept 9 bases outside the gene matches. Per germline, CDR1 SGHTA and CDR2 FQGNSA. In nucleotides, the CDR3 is TGTGCCAGCAGCTTAGCCGGGACAGAGACTATGGGCTACACCTTC. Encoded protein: CASSLAGTETMGYTF.

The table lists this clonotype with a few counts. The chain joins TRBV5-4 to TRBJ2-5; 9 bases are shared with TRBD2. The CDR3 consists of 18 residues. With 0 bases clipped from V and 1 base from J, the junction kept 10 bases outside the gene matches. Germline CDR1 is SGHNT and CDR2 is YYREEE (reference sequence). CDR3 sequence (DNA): TGTGCCAGCAGCTTGGGGGCGGGGGGGCTGGGATTCCAAGAGACCCAGTACTTC. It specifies CASSLGAGGLGFQETQYF.

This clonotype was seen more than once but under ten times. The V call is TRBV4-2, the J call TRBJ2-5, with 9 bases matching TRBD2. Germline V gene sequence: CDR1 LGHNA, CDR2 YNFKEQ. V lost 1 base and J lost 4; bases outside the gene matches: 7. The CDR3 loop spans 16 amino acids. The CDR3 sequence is CASSQVGGAGGETQYF. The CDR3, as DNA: TGTGCCAGCAGCCAAGTCGGGGGAGCGGGAGGAGAGACCCAGTACTTC.

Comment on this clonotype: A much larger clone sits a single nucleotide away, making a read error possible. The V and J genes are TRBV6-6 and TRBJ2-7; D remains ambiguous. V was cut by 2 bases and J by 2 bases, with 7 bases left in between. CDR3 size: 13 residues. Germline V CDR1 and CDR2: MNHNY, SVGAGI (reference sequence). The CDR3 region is CASSYQVPYEQYF. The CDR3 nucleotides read TGTGCCAGCAGTTACCAGGTGCCCTACGAGCAGTACTTC.

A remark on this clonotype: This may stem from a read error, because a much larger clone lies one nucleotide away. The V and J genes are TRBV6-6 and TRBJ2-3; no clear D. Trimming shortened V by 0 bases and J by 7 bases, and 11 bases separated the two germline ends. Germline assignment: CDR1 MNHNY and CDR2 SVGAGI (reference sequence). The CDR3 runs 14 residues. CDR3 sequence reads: CASSYSMNLNTQYF. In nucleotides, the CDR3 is TGTGCCAGCAGTTACTCGATGAATCTCAATACGCAGTATTTT.

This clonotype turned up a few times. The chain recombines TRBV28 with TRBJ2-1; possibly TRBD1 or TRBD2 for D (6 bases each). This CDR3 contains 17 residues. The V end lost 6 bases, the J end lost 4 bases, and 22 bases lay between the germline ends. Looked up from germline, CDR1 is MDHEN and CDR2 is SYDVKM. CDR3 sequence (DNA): TGTGCCAGCAGCCCCCGAGGGGGGCCTCCGGTATACAATGAGCAGTTCTTC. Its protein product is CASSPRGGPPVYNEQFF.

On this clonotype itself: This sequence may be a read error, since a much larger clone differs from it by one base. CDR3 coding DNA: TGCACCAACCTAGCGGTCTCCTACAATGAGCAGCTCTTC. Protein: CTNLAVSYNEQLF. The rearrangement links TRBV6-2 or TRBV6-3 to TRBJ2-1, with 7 bases aligning to TRBD2. The CDR3 runs 13 residues. CDR1 MNHEY and CDR2 SVGEGT come from the germline V gene.

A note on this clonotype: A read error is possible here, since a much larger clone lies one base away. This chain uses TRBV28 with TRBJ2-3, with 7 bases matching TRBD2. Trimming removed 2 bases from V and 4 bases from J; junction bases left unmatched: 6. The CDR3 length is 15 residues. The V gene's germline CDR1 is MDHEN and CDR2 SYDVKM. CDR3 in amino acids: CASSLLAASADTQYF. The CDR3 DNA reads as TGTGCCAGCAGTTTACTAGCGGCTAGCGCAGATACGCAGTATTTT.

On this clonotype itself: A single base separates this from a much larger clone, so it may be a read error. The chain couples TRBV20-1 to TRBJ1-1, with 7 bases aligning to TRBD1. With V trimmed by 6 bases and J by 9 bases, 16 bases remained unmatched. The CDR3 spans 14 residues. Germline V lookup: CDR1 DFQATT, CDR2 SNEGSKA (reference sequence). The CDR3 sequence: CSAPRQGGRTKAFF. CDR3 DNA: TGCAGTGCCCCTCGACAGGGTGGTAGGACTAAAGCTTTCTTT.

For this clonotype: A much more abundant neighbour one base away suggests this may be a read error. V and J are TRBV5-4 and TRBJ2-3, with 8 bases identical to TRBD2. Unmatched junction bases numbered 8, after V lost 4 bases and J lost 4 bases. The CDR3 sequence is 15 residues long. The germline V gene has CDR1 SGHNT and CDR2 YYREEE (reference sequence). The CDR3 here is CASSHERETPDTQYF. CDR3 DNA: TGTGCCAGCAGCCATGAGCGGGAGACCCCAGATACGCAGTATTTT.

The chain's CDR3 is CASGTQGRGIIQYF. The CDR3 region has the DNA TGTGCCAGCGGTACCCAGGGGAGGGGGATCATTCAGTACTTC. The chain carries TRBV6-5 and TRBJ2-4; a weak D match, TRBD2 (7 bases). CDR1 and CDR2 (germline): MNHEY, SVGAGI. Trimming pared 8 bases from V and 9 bases from J, leaving 20 bases between. The CDR3 has 14 amino acids.

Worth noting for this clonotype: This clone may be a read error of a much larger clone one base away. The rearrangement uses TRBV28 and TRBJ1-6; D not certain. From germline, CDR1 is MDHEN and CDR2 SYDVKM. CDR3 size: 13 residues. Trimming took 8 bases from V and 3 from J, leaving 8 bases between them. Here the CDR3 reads CASRYSYNSPLHF. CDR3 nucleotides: TGTGCCAGCCGTTACAGCTATAATTCACCCCTCCACTTT.

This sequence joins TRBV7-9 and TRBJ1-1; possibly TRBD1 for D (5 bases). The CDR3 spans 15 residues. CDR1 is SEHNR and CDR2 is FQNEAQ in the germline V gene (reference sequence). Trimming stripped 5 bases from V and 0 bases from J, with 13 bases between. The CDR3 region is CASSLLEGVNTEAFF. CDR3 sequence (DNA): TGTGCCAGCAGCCTTCTTGAAGGGGTGAACACTGAAGCTTTCTTT.

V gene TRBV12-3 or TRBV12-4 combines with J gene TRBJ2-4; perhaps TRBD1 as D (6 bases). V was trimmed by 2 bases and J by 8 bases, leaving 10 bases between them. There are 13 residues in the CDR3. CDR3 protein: CASSLRAGDIQYF. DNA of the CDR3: TGTGCCAGCAGTTTAAGGGCAGGGGACATTCAGTACTTC.

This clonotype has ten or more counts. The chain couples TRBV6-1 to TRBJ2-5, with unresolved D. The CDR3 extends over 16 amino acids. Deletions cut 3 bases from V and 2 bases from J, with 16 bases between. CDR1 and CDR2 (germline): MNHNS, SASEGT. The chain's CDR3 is CASSEVGHLYQETQYF. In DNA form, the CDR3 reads TGTGCCAGCAGTGAGGTCGGCCACCTGTATCAAGAGACCCAGTACTTC.

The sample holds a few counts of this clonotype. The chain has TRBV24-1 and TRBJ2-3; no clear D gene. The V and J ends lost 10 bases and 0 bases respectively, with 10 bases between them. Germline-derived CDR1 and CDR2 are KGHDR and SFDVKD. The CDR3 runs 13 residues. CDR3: CATRETSTDTQYF. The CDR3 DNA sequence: TGTGCCACAAGGGAAACTAGCACAGATACGCAGTATTTT.

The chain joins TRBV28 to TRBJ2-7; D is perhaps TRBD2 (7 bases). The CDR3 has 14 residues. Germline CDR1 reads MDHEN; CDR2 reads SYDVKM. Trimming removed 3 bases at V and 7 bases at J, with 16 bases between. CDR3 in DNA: TGTGCCAGCAGTTTTCGGGGGGCCTACGATGAGCAGTACTTC. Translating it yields CASSFRGAYDEQYF. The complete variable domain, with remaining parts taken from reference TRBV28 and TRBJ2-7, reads DVKVTQSSRYLVKRTGEKVFLECVQDMDHENMFWYRQDPGLGLRLIYFSYDVKMKEKGDIPEGYSVSREKKERFSLILESASTNQTSMYLCASSFRGAYDEQYFGPGTRLTVT.

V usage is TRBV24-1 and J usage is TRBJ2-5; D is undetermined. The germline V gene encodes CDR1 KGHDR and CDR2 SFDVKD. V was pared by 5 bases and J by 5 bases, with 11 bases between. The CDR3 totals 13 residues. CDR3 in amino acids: CATSGVTGETQYF. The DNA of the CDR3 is TGTGCCACCAGTGGAGTGACCGGTGAGACCCAGTACTTC.

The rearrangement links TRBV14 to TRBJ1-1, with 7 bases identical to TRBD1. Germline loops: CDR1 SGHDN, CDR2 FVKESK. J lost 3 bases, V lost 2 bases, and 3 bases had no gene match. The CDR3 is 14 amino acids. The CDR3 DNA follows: TGTGCCAGCAGCCAACGAGGGGGCTACACTGAAGCTTTCTTT. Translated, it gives CASSQRGGYTEAFF.

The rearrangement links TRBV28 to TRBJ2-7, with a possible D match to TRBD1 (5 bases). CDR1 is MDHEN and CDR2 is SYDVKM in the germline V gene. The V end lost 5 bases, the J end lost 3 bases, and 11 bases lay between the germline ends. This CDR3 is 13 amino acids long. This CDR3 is CASSPLQVYEQYF. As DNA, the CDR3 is TGTGCCAGCAGTCCACTACAGGTCTACGAGCAGTACTTC.

CDR3 region: CASTPGPRSYEQFF. The CDR3 DNA is TGTGCCAGCACCCCGGGACCGAGGAGCTACGAGCAGTTCTTC. The chain uses TRBV28 and TRBJ2-7; TRBD1 or TRBD2 may be the D gene (5 bases each). The end of the DNA is better explained by TRBJ2-1, so the J call may be wrong. CDR1 is MDHEN, CDR2 SYDVKM, per germline. The CDR3 consists of 14 residues.